The clone carrying this T cell receptor (beta chain) was seen a few times. The data derive from a study of blood T cell repertoires in COVID-19. Germline CDR1 reads SGHTS; CDR2 reads YDEGEE. V was pared by 0 bases and J by 7 bases, with 3 bases of the junction left unmatched. The CDR3 spans 15 residues. Here immunoSEQ multiplex PCR was the method, and the copy in TCRdb shows in-frame clones only, minus some. This table has about 140,000 clones, around four fifths appearing once. V and J are TRBV5-8 and TRBJ1-6, with 8 nucleotides matching TRBD1. Material: PBMCs or T cells enriched from blood (not recorded which). The TCR was taken from a man in his sixties or seventies who had been exposed to COVID-19. This chain's CDR3 is CASSLVGTGNSPLHF. The CDR3 bases are TGTGCCAGCAGCTTGGTGGGGACAGGCAATTCACCCCTCCACTTT.